This T cell receptor beta chain comes out of a study of blood T cell repertoires in COVID-19. Only in-frame clones appear in the TCRdb table, and some are missing; sequencing was by immunoSEQ multiplex PCR. The repertoire holds a few hundred thousand clones, roughly 82% seen once, with about 1.5% in the top ten. This CDR3 has 13 amino acids. With 5 bases removed from V and 7 bases from J, the gap between germline ends came to 14 bases. The clonotype originates from a woman aged 40 to 50 who had recovered from COVID-19. The sample comprised peripheral blood. The V gene is TRBV12-3 or TRBV12-4, the J gene TRBJ1-2, with D perhaps matching TRBD1 (5 bases). CDR3 amino acids: CASSPRVGSGYTF. As DNA, the CDR3 is TGTGCCAGCAGTCCCAGGGTTGGAAGTGGCTACACCTTC.